These T cell receptor beta chains were read from a single sample in a study of beta chain features in type 1 diabetes. The method was immunoSEQ multiplex PCR; TCRdb's version includes in-frame clones alone and lacks a portion of them. Altogether under 800,000 clones are present, less than 20% being singletons, with the ten largest covering approximately 0.099%. The sequenced material came from naive CD4+ T cells from blood. These receptors all stem from a man aged 18 to 29 in good health. Each CDR3 is given with its conserved first and last residue. D genes are given only for firm matches. Clone size, where shown, is once, few, many, or a class for clones that have expanded.

d_gene	v_gene	abundance	j_gene	CDR3aa	CDR3nt
TRBD1	TRBV13	few	TRBJ1-5	CASSFYRGHQPQHF	TGTGCCAGCAGCTTCTACAGGGGGCATCAGCCCCAGCATTTT
.	TRBV10-3	few	TRBJ1-6	CAISEGFRASPLHF	TGTGCCATCAGTGAGGGGTTTAGGGCTTCACCCCTCCACTTT
.	TRBV19	.	TRBJ2-3	CASSMGQTSTDTQYF	TGTGCCAGTAGTATGGGTCAAACAAGCACAGATACGCAGTATTTT
TRBD2	TRBV14	few	TRBJ2-4	CASSQSILLAGKHKDVKNIQYF	TGTGCCAGCAGCCAATCGATCCTACTAGCGGGCAAACATAAGGATGTCAAAAACATTCAGTACTTC
.	TRBV2	.	TRBJ1-1	CASKPPTGGHTEAFF	TGTGCCAGCAAGCCCCCGACGGGCGGGCACACTGAAGCTTTCTTT
.	TRBV7-3	few	TRBJ1-4	CASSFRPTTNEKLFF	TGTGCCAGCAGCTTTCGACCTACAACTAATGAAAAACTGTTTTTT
TRBD1	TRBV18	few	TRBJ1-5	CASSPVLTGGRQPQHF	TGTGCCAGCTCACCAGTTTTGACAGGGGGCAGACAGCCCCAGCATTTT
.	TRBV30	.	TRBJ1-2	CAWINLDRPYGYTF	TGTGCCTGGATAAACTTGGACAGACCCTATGGCTACACCTTC
.	TRBV5-1	few	TRBJ2-7	CASSLGKSYEQYF	TGCGCCAGCAGCTTGGGCAAGTCCTACGAGCAGTACTTC
TRBD1	TRBV7-8	.	TRBJ2-5	CASSSGTGRQETQYF	TGTGCCAGCAGCTCCGGGACAGGGAGACAAGAGACCCAGTACTTC